The TCR beta chain under discussion was sequenced for a study of blood T cells in healthy people across ages. The CDR3 covers 14 residues. Per germline, CDR1 MNHEY and CDR2 SVGAGI. With a J-beta primer mix and a sample-barcoded 5' primer, a second PCR ran about 7 to 11 cycles. TCRdb passed the 5' RACE reads through MiXCR, listing each CDR3 protein once. The sample includes fewer than 900,000 distinct CDR3 sequences, roughly 44% of them seen just once. This TCR was recovered from a woman aged 55-75 years in good health. This chain uses TRBV6-5 with TRBJ2-7, with D possibly TRBD1 on 5 matching bases. TRBJ2-5 explains the end of the DNA better; the J call may be wrong. Sequenced material: blood. Written as DNA, the CDR3 is TGTGCCAGCAGTTATGGGGCAAAAACAGAGACCCAGTACTTC. It encodes CASSYGAKTETQYF.